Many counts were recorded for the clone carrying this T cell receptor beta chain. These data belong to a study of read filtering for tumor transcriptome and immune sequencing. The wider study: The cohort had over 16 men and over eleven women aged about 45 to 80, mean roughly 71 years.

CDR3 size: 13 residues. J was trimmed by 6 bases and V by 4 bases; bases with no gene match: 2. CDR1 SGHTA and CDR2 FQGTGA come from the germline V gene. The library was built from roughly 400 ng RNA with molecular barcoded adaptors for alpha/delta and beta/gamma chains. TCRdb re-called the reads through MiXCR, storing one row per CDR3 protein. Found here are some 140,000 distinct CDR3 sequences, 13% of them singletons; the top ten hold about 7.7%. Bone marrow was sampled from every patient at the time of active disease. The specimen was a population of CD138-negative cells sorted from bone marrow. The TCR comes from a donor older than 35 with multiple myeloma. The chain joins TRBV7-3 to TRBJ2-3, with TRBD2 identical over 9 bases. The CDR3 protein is CASSWGLADTQYF. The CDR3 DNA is TGTGCCAGCAGCTGGGGACTAGCCGATACGCAGTATTTT.